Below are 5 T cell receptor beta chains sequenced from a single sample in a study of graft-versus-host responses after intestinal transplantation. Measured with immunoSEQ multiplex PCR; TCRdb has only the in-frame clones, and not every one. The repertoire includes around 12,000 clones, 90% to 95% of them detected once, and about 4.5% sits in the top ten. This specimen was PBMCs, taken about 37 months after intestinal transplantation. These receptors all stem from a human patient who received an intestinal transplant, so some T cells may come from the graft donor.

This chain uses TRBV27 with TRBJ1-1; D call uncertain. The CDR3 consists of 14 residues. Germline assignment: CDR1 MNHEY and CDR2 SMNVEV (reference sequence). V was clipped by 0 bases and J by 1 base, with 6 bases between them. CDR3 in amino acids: CASSLSNKNTEAFF. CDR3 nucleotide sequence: TGTGCCAGCAGTTTATCGAACAAGAACACTGAAGCTTTCTTT.

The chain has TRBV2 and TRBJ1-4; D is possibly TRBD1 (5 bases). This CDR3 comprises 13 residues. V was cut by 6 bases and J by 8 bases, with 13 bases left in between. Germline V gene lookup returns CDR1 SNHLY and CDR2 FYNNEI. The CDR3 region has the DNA TGTGCCAGCAGGGGGCCTGACCTCGAAAAACTGTTTTTT. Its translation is CASRGPDLEKLFF.

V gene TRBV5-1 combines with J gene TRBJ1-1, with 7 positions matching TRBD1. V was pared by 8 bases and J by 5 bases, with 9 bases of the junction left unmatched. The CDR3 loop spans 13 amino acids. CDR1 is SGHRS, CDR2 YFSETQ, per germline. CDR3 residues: CASLGGAGTEAFF. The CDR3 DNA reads TGCGCCAGTTTAGGGGGCGCGGGGACTGAAGCTTTCTTT. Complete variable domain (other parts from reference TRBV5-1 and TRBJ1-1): KAGVTQTPRYLIKTRGQQVTLSCSPISGHRSVSWYQQTPGQGLQFLFEYFSETQRNKGNFPGRFSGRQFSNSRSEMNVSTLELGDSALYLCASLGGAGTEAFFGQGTRLTVV.

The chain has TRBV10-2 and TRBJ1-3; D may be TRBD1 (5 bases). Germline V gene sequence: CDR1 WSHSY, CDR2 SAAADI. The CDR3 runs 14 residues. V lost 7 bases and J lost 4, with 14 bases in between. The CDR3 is CASTPPGTGNTIYF. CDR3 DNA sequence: TGCGCCAGCACCCCCCCTGGGACCGGAAACACCATATATTTT.

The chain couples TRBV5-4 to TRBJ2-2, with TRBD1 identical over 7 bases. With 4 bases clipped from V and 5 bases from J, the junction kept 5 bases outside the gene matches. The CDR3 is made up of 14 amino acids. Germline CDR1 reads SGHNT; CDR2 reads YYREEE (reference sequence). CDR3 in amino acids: CASSLQGRTGELFF. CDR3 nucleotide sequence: TGTGCCAGCAGCCTACAGGGGCGGACCGGGGAGCTGTTTTTT.